Sequencing of this TCR beta chain was carried out in a study of CD8 T cells in Susac syndrome. Study-level information: Treatment status at blood draw for the Susac syndrome patients was therapy-naive, corticosteroids, or intravenous immunoglobulin alone.

The CDR3 is made up of 12 amino acids. The V end lost 3 bases, the J end lost 5 bases, and 10 bases lay between the germline ends. Germline values: CDR1 DFQATT, CDR2 SNEGSKA (reference sequence). cDNA came from about 0.5 to 1 ug RNA primed by random hexamers. The amplification used immunoSEQ multiplex PCR on TCR beta CDR3; it spanned 54 Vbeta and 13 Jbeta. TCRdb re-called the immunoSEQ multiplex PCR reads through MiXCR, storing one row per CDR3 protein. The sample has roughly 200,000 distinct CDR3 sequences, about 95% seen once. The sample taken for sequencing was CD4+ T cells from PBMCs. This chain uses TRBV20-1 with TRBJ2-5; D gene ambiguous. The sequence was collected from a human donor with Susac syndrome. The CDR3 nucleotides are TGCAGTGCTAGTAGGTCCCAGGAGACCCAGTACTTC. Translating it yields CSASRSQETQYF.